Each of the 5 T cell receptor beta chains below was sequenced from the same sample in a study of shared clonotypes between healthy human individuals (dated by TCRdb to between 2020 and 2021). The protocol used for the library was the immunoSEQ multiplex PCR assay. The immuneACCESS repertoire file appears here via TCRdb, limited to in-frame rearrangements. These files lack a portion of the clones; in checked studies, under half of the deficit traces to unresolved V genes, and the cause of the others is not known. Counted in this sample were 2 million to 2.5 million clones; approximately 94% of them appeared once. The top ten clones comprise 1.5% to 2% of the sample. For the CD8 naive samples, CD45RO-negative cells were positively selected for CCR7, yielding a CD45RA+CCR7+ population from which TemRA cells were excluded. What was sequenced was naive CD8+ T cells from PBMCs. The cell subset or site tag for this specimen amounts to: CD45RA+CCR7+. The receptor set was obtained from a man younger than 35 in good health. Some clones in this sample may be carry-over from other donors' samples.

This clone was seen a handful of times. The chain joins TRBV6-5 to TRBJ2-1; no clear D. Deletions cut 6 bases from V and 6 bases from J, with 6 bases between. CDR1 MNHEY and CDR2 SVGAGI come from the germline V gene. The CDR3 is 11 amino acids. In DNA, the CDR3 is TGTGCCAGCAGAAACGGCAATGAGCAGTTCTTC. This sequence encodes CASRNGNEQFF.

This clone has only one observation. This chain uses TRBV7-9 with TRBJ2-7; the match to TRBD1 covers 10 bases. The V gene end was trimmed by 5 bases and the J gene end by 12 bases; junction bases not matched to a gene: 7. The germline CDR1 and CDR2 sequences are SEHNR and FQNEAQ (reference sequence). This CDR3 has 12 amino acids. The CDR3 DNA is TGTGCCAGCAGCCCTCCCGGGACAGGGGTGTACTTC. Its protein is CASSPPGTGVYF. Filled out from reference TRBV7-9 and TRBJ2-7, the complete variable domain reads DTGVSQNPRHKITKRGQNVTFRCDPISEHNRLYWYRQTLGQGPEFLTYFQNEAQLEKSRLLSDRFSAERPKGSFSTLEIQRTEQGDSAMYLCASSPPGTGVYFGPGTRLTVT.

The V and J genes are TRBV7-2 and TRBJ2-1; 14 bases are a match to TRBD2. With V trimmed by 5 bases and J by 14 bases, 5 bases remained unmatched. The CDR3 runs 13 residues. Germline V gene lookup returns CDR1 SGHTA and CDR2 FQGNSA. This chain's CDR3 is CASSPGLAGAEFF. In DNA, the CDR3 is TGTGCCAGCAGCCCGGGACTAGCGGGAGCCGAGTTCTTC.

V is TRBV9 and J is TRBJ2-2; a possible D gene is TRBD2 (5 bases). V shed 6 bases and J shed 3 bases, with 18 bases lying between them. The CDR3 loop spans 16 amino acids. CDR1 SGDLS and CDR2 YYNGEE come from the germline V gene. The CDR3 nucleotides read TGTGCCAGCAACGAACGAGAGGGCCGGGACACCGGGGAGCTGTTTTTT. Translating gives CASNEREGRDTGELFF.

To note about this clone: Within the sample, other DNA sequences also encode this same CDR3. The chain has TRBV5-1 and TRBJ2-3; TRBD2 aligns across 7 bases. The V and J ends lost 0 bases and 1 base, in that order; junction bases with no gene match: 5. The CDR3 is 16 residues long. Per germline, CDR1 SGHRS and CDR2 YFSETQ. The CDR3 loop is CASSLARTSGTDTQYF. The CDR3 DNA follows: TGCGCCAGCAGCTTGGCCAGGACTAGTGGCACAGATACGCAGTATTTT. The entire variable domain, with the rest obtained from reference TRBV5-1 and TRBJ2-3, is as follows: KAGVTQTPRYLIKTRGQQVTLSCSPISGHRSVSWYQQTPGQGLQFLFEYFSETQRNKGNFPGRFSGRQFSNSRSEMNVSTLELGDSALYLCASSLARTSGTDTQYFGPGTRLTVL.